This TCR beta chain emerged from a study of CD8+ T cells in alopecia areata. Germline lookup yields CDR1 SGDLS and CDR2 YYNGEE. V lost 4 bases, J lost 5 bases, and 6 bases stayed unmatched. The length of the CDR3 is 14 residues. Treatment meaning: oral pan-JAK inhibitor, 5-10 mg twice daily. In alopecia areata patients, both lesional scalp punch biopsies and peripheral blood were collected. After isolation, RNA underwent reverse transcription to generate cDNA as the sequencing template. Clones were sequenced by immunoSEQ multiplex PCR, and TCRdb holds only the in-frame ones, with some missing. The sample shows roughly 64,000 clones, more than 45% of them seen only once.

The sample in question was CD8+ T cells sorted from blood, obtained at approximately week 37, from a patient treated with tofacitinib. The chain combines TRBV9 with TRBJ2-3, with 8 bases lining up with TRBD1. The TCR originated in a human donor with alopecia areata. Here the CDR3 DNA reads TGTGCCAGCAGCTCGGACAGGGCGGAAGATACGCAGTATTTT. It translates to CASSSDRAEDTQYF.